This entry lists 13 T cell receptor beta chains sequenced from one sample in a study of shared clonotypes between healthy human individuals. Generated by immunoSEQ multiplex PCR, the TCRdb table keeps only in-frame clones and is missing some. The sample comprises about 1 million clones, around 76% of which are singletons, and less than 1.5% rests with the top ten. The sequencing input was memory CD4+ T cells sorted from blood. Subset here: CD45RA-negative fraction. The receptors come from a man between 18 and 29 years old in good health.

V is TRBV28 and J is TRBJ1-2; the D is unclear. CDR3 length equals 14 residues. Germline CDR1 MDHEN, CDR2 SYDVKM. V shed 6 bases and J shed 2 bases, with 13 bases lying between them. This chain's CDR3 is CASSPIGGNYGYTF. The CDR3 DNA reads TGTGCCAGCAGCCCTATAGGAGGGAACTATGGCTACACCTTC.

The chain employs TRBV7-9 and TRBJ1-1, with D possibly being TRBD1 (5 bases). V was shortened by 1 base and J by 6 bases, with 9 bases between the two germline ends. Germline loops: CDR1 SEHNR, CDR2 FQNEAQ (reference sequence). This CDR3 has 13 amino acids. The CDR3 here is CASSLGQSPEAFF. DNA for the CDR3: TGTGCCAGCAGCTTAGGACAGAGCCCTGAAGCTTTCTTT.

The rearrangement joins TRBV15 to TRBJ2-1; possibly TRBD1 or TRBD2 for D (5 bases each). With 3 bases removed from V and 10 bases from J, the gap between germline ends came to 16 bases. Germline V CDR1 and CDR2: LNHNV, YYDKDF (reference sequence). This CDR3 has 14 residues. The DNA of the CDR3 is TGTGCCACCAGCAGCAAGGTTGGGTGGGGGGAGCAGTTCTTC. Translated, it gives CATSSKVGWGEQFF.

As concerns this clone: Distinct nucleotide sequences in the sample also encode this CDR3. The chain employs TRBV5-1 and TRBJ1-1; 8 nucleotides line up with TRBD1. The CDR3 contains 14 residues. The junction had 2 bases not matched to a gene; V was cut back by 3 bases and J by 1 base. CDR1 is SGHRS and CDR2 is YFSETQ in the germline V gene. The CDR3 here is CASSSQGANTEAFF. The CDR3 DNA sequence: TGCGCCAGCAGCTCCCAGGGGGCGAACACTGAAGCTTTCTTT.

About this clone itself: The identical CDR3 is also encoded by other nucleotide sequences in the sample. The rearrangement uses TRBV7-2 and TRBJ2-1; 9 bases agree with TRBD2. The J segment lost 7 bases and the V segment lost 5 bases, leaving 6 bases of the junction unmatched. Germline V gives CDR1 SGHTA, CDR2 FQGNSA. The CDR3 has 14 amino acids. The CDR3 DNA follows: TGTGCCAGCAGCCCCGGACTAGCGCGTAATGAGCAGTTCTTC. Translating gives CASSPGLARNEQFF.

A word on this clone: Other DNA sequences in this sample translate to the same CDR3. V and J are TRBV7-2 and TRBJ2-5, with D possibly being TRBD2 (5 bases). The V end was cut by 1 base, the J end by 5 bases, with 8 bases between. The CDR3 has 13 amino acids. Germline values: CDR1 SGHTA, CDR2 FQGNSA. CDR3 loop: CASSLGERETQYF. For the CDR3, the DNA is TGTGCCAGCAGCTTAGGGGAGCGCGAGACCCAGTACTTC.

The CDR3 protein is CASSFGGIDRDTEAFF. In DNA, the CDR3 is TGTGCCAGCAGCTTTGGGGGGATTGACAGGGACACTGAAGCTTTCTTT. The chain has TRBV12-1 and TRBJ1-1; the table's D call of TRBD1 was not tested on the DNA. TRBV12-1 is classified as a pseudogene. The CDR3 has 16 amino acids.

This clone appeared many times. This chain uses TRBV7-9 with TRBJ1-2, with D unresolved. This CDR3 has 11 amino acids. V lost 3 bases and J 9 bases, leaving 8 bases between the germline ends. Germline CDR1 reads SEHNR; CDR2 reads FQNEAQ (reference sequence). DNA for the CDR3: TGTGCCAGCAGCTTCAGTTACAGCTACACCTTC. This gives the protein CASSFSYSYTF. The variable domain in full, with the rest retrieved from reference TRBV7-9 and TRBJ1-2, is DTGVSQNPRHKITKRGQNVTFRCDPISEHNRLYWYRQTLGQGPEFLTYFQNEAQLEKSRLLSDRFSAERPKGSFSTLEIQRTEQGDSAMYLCASSFSYSYTFGSGTRLTVV.

The CDR3: CASSLGAGGTDTQYF. The CDR3 DNA sequence: TGTGCCAGCAGCTTAGGCGCGGGGGGCACAGATACGCAGTATTTT. J is TRBJ2-3 and V is TRBV7-2, with 7 bases lining up with TRBD2. Trimming removed 1 base from V and 1 base from J; junction bases left unmatched: 2. This CDR3 has 15 amino acids. Germline-derived CDR1 and CDR2 are SGHTA and FQGNSA.

The chain combines TRBV9 with TRBJ2-7; D may correspond to TRBD1 or TRBD2 (7 bases each). This CDR3 contains 16 residues. Germline assignment: CDR1 SGDLS and CDR2 YYNGEE. V was shortened by 4 bases and J by 0 bases, with 17 bases between the two germline ends. The CDR3 coding sequence is TGTGCCAGCAGCCCAGGGGGGCTAGCGGACTCCTACGAGCAGTACTTC. Residues: CASSPGGLADSYEQYF. The full variable domain, rest sourced from reference TRBV9 and TRBJ2-7, is DSGVTQTPKHLITATGQRVTLRCSPRSGDLSVYWYQQSLDQGLQFLIQYYNGEERAKGNILERFSAQQFPDLHSELNLSSLELGDSALYFCASSPGGLADSYEQYFGPGTRLTVT.

CDR3 region: CASRLRGSSYEQYF. In DNA form, the CDR3 reads TGTGCCAGTAGACTCAGGGGAAGCTCCTACGAGCAGTACTTC. The rearrangement links TRBV19 to TRBJ2-7, with TRBD1 as a possible D gene (6 bases). V lost 6 bases to trimming and J lost 0 bases, with 12 bases between them. The CDR3 is 14 residues long. Germline V gives CDR1 LNHDA, CDR2 SQIVND (reference sequence).

The rearrangement joins TRBV28 to TRBJ1-4, with D possibly TRBD1 on 6 matching bases. The V end lost 4 bases, the J end lost 7 bases, and 19 bases lay between the germline ends. In germline, CDR1 is MDHEN, CDR2 SYDVKM. The CDR3 is made up of 16 amino acids. This chain's CDR3 is CASSSAGEGVGEKLFF. CDR3 bases: TGTGCCAGCAGTTCCGCCGGGGAGGGGGTTGGTGAAAAACTGTTTTTT.

This chain joins TRBV21-1 and TRBJ2-5. TRBV21-1 is designated a pseudogene. The CDR3 runs to 19 residues. CDR3 sequence: CASSRQTGVRGSGKETQYF. The CDR3 bases are TGTGCCAGCAGCAGGCAAACAGGGGTGCGCGGGAGTGGTAAGGAGACCCAGTACTTC.